The 27 T cell receptor beta chains reported below all come from one sample, sequenced in a study of blood T cell repertoires in COVID-19. Produced via immunoSEQ multiplex PCR; TCRdb's table is partial and in-frame only. Here the sample spans around 140,000 clones, 88% being singletons. The sample consisted of peripheral blood. These TCRs come from a man between 60 and 75 years old with active or convalescent COVID-19.

This clone counts as medium-sized. The chain couples TRBV7-8 to TRBJ2-2, with TRBD2 matching 9 bases. Trimming at V came to 2 bases and at J to 2 bases, leaving 6 bases not matched to a gene. CDR1 is SGHVS, CDR2 FQNEAQ, per germline. The CDR3 has 17 amino acids. The CDR3 is CASSLPLAGFNTGELFF. CDR3 in DNA: TGTGCCAGCAGCTTACCACTAGCGGGTTTTAACACCGGGGAGCTGTTTTTT.

This chain connects TRBV5-1 to TRBJ1-5; 10 bases are a match to TRBD1. V shed 2 bases, J shed 5 bases, and the junction held 1 base outside the gene matches. The CDR3 covers 14 residues. The germline CDR1 and CDR2 sequences are SGHRS and YFSETQ. DNA of the CDR3: TGCGCCAGCAGCTTCGGACAGGGGGATCAGCCCCAGCATTTT. Amino acid sequence: CASSFGQGDQPQHF.

The chain uses TRBV18 and TRBJ1-4; TRBD1 agrees at 10 bases. This CDR3 is 15 amino acids long. V was pared by 3 bases and J by 8 bases, with 6 bases of the junction left unmatched. Per germline, CDR1 KGHSH and CDR2 LQKENI. The DNA for the CDR3 is TGTGCCAGCTCACCGACCGGGACAGGGGTCGAAAAACTGTTTTTT. The encoded protein is CASSPTGTGVEKLFF.

The rearrangement uses TRBV7-9 and TRBJ1-2, with TRBD1 matching over 12 bases. Per germline, CDR1 SEHNR and CDR2 FQNEAQ (reference sequence). This CDR3 spans 15 amino acids. The V segment lost 1 base and the J segment 8 bases; nucleotides outside the gene matches: 5. CDR3 in amino acids: CASSLEGQGAGGYTF. The CDR3 region has the DNA TGTGCCAGCAGCTTAGAGGGACAGGGGGCCGGGGGCTACACCTTC.

The J gene is TRBJ1-1, the V gene TRBV29-1, with 8 bases identical to TRBD1. Looked up from germline, CDR1 is SQVTM and CDR2 is ANQGSEA. Trimming took 6 bases from V and 4 from J; bases not matched to a gene: 7. The CDR3 has 13 amino acids. CDR3: CSVRQTGGTEAFF. Written as DNA, the CDR3 is TGCAGCGTCCGACAAACAGGGGGCACTGAAGCTTTCTTT.

The CDR3 loop reads CASSLGGGAIYEQYF. The CDR3 bases are TGTGCCAGCAGCTTAGGGGGAGGGGCTATCTACGAGCAGTACTTC. The chain joins TRBV7-2 to TRBJ2-7; the match to TRBD2 covers 7 bases. The junction had 6 bases not matched to a gene; V was cut back by 1 base and J by 3 bases. The CDR3 extends over 15 amino acids. Looked up from germline, CDR1 is SGHTA and CDR2 is FQGNSA.

V gene TRBV24-1 combines with J gene TRBJ2-1, with 12 nucleotides matching TRBD2. The ends lost 5 bases at V and 2 bases at J; junction bases unmatched: 9. The CDR3 loop spans 18 amino acids. Germline CDR1 and CDR2: KGHDR and SFDVKD. The CDR3 protein is CATSGGLAGKGPYNEQFF. CDR3 nucleotide sequence: TGTGCCACCAGTGGCGGACTAGCGGGGAAGGGCCCCTACAATGAGCAGTTCTTC.

The chain recombines TRBV10-3 with TRBJ2-3; 7 bases are shared with TRBD2. From germline, CDR1 is ENHRY and CDR2 SYGVKD. Trimming took 11 bases from V and 0 from J; bases not matched to a gene: 8. The CDR3 sequence is 14 residues long. CDR3 sequence: CAAGTTASTDTQYF. In DNA, the CDR3 is TGTGCCGCAGGGACTACAGCTAGCACAGATACGCAGTATTTT.

The chain joins TRBV6-5 to TRBJ1-3, with a possible D match to TRBD1 (6 bases). V gave up 8 bases and J gave up 4 bases, with 6 bases separating them. The CDR3 runs 11 residues. CDR1 and CDR2 (germline): MNHEY, SVGAGI. The CDR3 sequence is CASQGGNTIYF. As DNA, the CDR3 is TGTGCCAGCCAGGGGGGAAACACCATATATTTT.

This clone was detected once. This chain connects TRBV5-4 to TRBJ2-1; D is uncertain. The CDR3 runs to 15 residues. Deletions cut 0 bases from V and 0 bases from J, with 7 bases between. In germline, CDR1 is SGHNT, CDR2 YYREEE (reference sequence). The CDR3 spells CASSLDRSSYNEQFF. DNA of the CDR3: TGTGCCAGCAGCTTGGACAGAAGCTCCTACAATGAGCAGTTCTTC.

The chain carries TRBV4-3 and TRBJ1-2; D call uncertain. Per the germline V gene, CDR1 is LGHNA and CDR2 is YSLEER. This CDR3 has 15 amino acids. Trimming took 0 bases from V and 4 from J, leaving 12 bases between them. The CDR3 nucleotides read TGCGCCAGCAGCCAAGATTTGTCGGGAATCTATGGCTACACCTTC. Translated: CASSQDLSGIYGYTF.

The genes are TRBV5-1 and TRBJ2-3; D is ambiguous. CDR1 SGHRS and CDR2 YFSETQ come from the germline V gene. The length of the CDR3 is 14 residues. V was clipped by 0 bases and J by 0 bases, with 5 bases between them. The CDR3 DNA reads as TGCGCCAGCAGCTTGGAGCGTAGCACAGATACGCAGTATTTT. Amino acids: CASSLERSTDTQYF. The whole variable domain, filled in from reference TRBV5-1 and TRBJ2-3, reads KAGVTQTPRYLIKTRGQQVTLSCSPISGHRSVSWYQQTPGQGLQFLFEYFSETQRNKGNFPGRFSGRQFSNSRSEMNVSTLELGDSALYLCASSLERSTDTQYFGPGTRLTVL.

The chain couples TRBV9 to TRBJ1-2; 7 bases align to TRBD1. Germline CDR1 SGDLS, CDR2 YYNGEE. J lost 4 bases, V lost 2 bases, and 5 bases had no gene match. This CDR3 spans 14 amino acids. The CDR3 coding sequence is TGTGCCAGCAGCGTTCAGGGACAGACCTATGGCTACACCTTC. Its translation is CASSVQGQTYGYTF.

This clone has just one count. The chain joins TRBV12-3 or TRBV12-4 to TRBJ2-7, with no clear D. The ends were cut back, 8 bases at V and 6 bases at J, with 11 bases in the middle. CDR3 length equals 11 residues. The CDR3 region has the DNA TGTGCCAGCGGCCAACCGGGCGAGCAGTACTTC. Encoded protein: CASGQPGEQYF.

The V call is TRBV6-5, the J call TRBJ1-5, with TRBD1 matching 9 bases. J was trimmed by 6 bases and V by 5 bases; bases with no gene match: 8. The CDR3 loop spans 15 amino acids. Per the germline V gene, CDR1 is MNHEY and CDR2 is SVGAGI. The CDR3 region is CASSPGTGRRQPQHF. The CDR3, as DNA: TGTGCCAGCAGTCCCGGGACAGGGCGGCGTCAGCCCCAGCATTTT.

The chain combines TRBV7-2 with TRBJ1-2; no firm D call. Trimming removed 4 bases from V and 10 bases from J, with 19 bases in between. There are 14 residues in the CDR3. Germline CDR1 and CDR2: SGHTA and FQGNSA. The chain's CDR3 is CASSYETQIKTYTF. CDR3 bases: TGTGCCAGCAGCTATGAGACACAGATCAAAACCTACACCTTC. The whole variable domain, remainder taken from reference TRBV7-2 and TRBJ1-2, is GAGVSQSPSNKVTEKGKDVELRCDPISGHTALYWYRQSLGQGLEFLIYFQGNSAPDKSGLPSDRFSAERTGGSVSTLTIQRTQQEDSAVYLCASSYETQIKTYTFGSGTRLTVV.

J is TRBJ1-2 and V is TRBV4-2; 7 bases are shared with TRBD1. J lost 2 bases, V lost 2 bases, and 5 bases had no gene match. Germline CDR1 is LGHNA and CDR2 is YNFKEQ. The CDR3 loop spans 15 amino acids. The CDR3 DNA reads TGTGCCAGCAGCCAACCCGGACAGGAGAACTATGGCTACACCTTC. Protein sequence: CASSQPGQENYGYTF.

This rearrangement joins TRBV4-2 to TRBJ2-1; tentative D call: TRBD1 (5 bases). The V gene's germline CDR1 is LGHNA and CDR2 YNFKEQ. This CDR3 comprises 16 residues. Trimming removed 4 bases from V and 0 bases from J, with 13 bases in between. CDR3 region: CASSPYGQSSYNEQFF. The CDR3 coding sequence is TGTGCCAGCAGCCCCTACGGACAAAGCTCCTACAATGAGCAGTTCTTC.

The chain employs TRBV9 and TRBJ2-7; no reliable D call. The V end was cut by 3 bases, the J end by 0 bases, with 13 bases between. The CDR3 runs to 15 residues. Germline CDR1 is SGDLS and CDR2 is YYNGEE. CDR3 region: CASSARDSGSYEQYF. DNA of the CDR3: TGTGCCAGCAGCGCCCGTGATAGTGGCTCCTACGAGCAGTACTTC.

The chain uses TRBV5-1 and TRBJ1-6; possible D gene TRBD1, 6 bases. Germline V gene sequence: CDR1 SGHRS, CDR2 YFSETQ. This CDR3 is built from 15 residues. Trimming shortened V by 0 bases and J by 8 bases, and 12 bases separated the two germline ends. CDR3 bases: TGCGCCAGCAGCTTGGGCGCAGGGGCGTATTCACCCCTCCACTTT. This codes for CASSLGAGAYSPLHF.

The chain uses TRBV29-1 and TRBJ2-1, with 11 positions matching TRBD1. The CDR3 contains 13 residues. The germline CDR1 and CDR2 sequences are SQVTM and ANQGSEA. The trim removed 7 bases at V and 7 bases at J, leaving 6 bases unmatched. The CDR3 coding sequence is TGCAGCGCACGGACAGGGGGCGGGAATGAGCAGTTCTTC. Amino acid sequence: CSARTGGGNEQFF.

The chain carries TRBV19 and TRBJ1-2; D remains unclear. The V end was cut by 10 bases, the J end by 0 bases, with 24 bases between. Germline CDR1 LNHDA, CDR2 SQIVND (reference sequence). The CDR3 has 17 amino acids. CDR3 residues: CATSPTRSIFSNYGYTF. CDR3 sequence (DNA): TGTGCCACCTCCCCGACTCGGTCGATCTTTTCTAACTATGGCTACACCTTC.

The chain combines TRBV5-1 with TRBJ1-4; a weak D match, TRBD1 (5 bases). CDR3 length: 18 residues. Trimming removed 5 bases from V and 4 bases from J, with 24 bases in between. The germline V gene encodes CDR1 SGHRS and CDR2 YFSETQ. The CDR3 region has the DNA TGCGCCAGCAGAGGGGACGGAATATCGGGAGCCCATAATGAAAAACTGTTTTTT. Amino acid sequence: CASRGDGISGAHNEKLFF.

The chain uses TRBV5-4 and TRBJ1-3; a possible D gene is TRBD1 (6 bases). CDR1 and CDR2 (germline): SGHNT, YYREEE (reference sequence). CDR3 length: 16 amino acids. Trimming left V 4 bases short and J 2 bases short, with 16 bases between. CDR3 loop: CASSGRQENTGNTIYF. The CDR3 DNA is TGTGCCAGCAGCGGCCGACAGGAGAACACTGGAAACACCATATATTTT.

The chain links TRBV18 to TRBJ2-1; D might be TRBD1 (5 bases). V dropped 3 bases and J dropped 7 bases, with 16 bases sitting between them. CDR1 is KGHSH, CDR2 LQKENI, per germline. The CDR3 totals 15 residues. The CDR3 bases are TGTGCCAGCTCACCCAGACAGAGCGTAGGTAATGAGCAGTTCTTC. Translating gives CASSPRQSVGNEQFF.

The rearrangement joins TRBV7-2 to TRBJ2-7; 11 positions match TRBD2. The V gene end was trimmed by 2 bases and the J gene end by 2 bases; junction bases not matched to a gene: 5. CDR1 is SGHTA, CDR2 FQGNSA, per germline. The CDR3 length is 16 residues. This chain's CDR3 is CASSLTGTSGTYEQYF. The CDR3 DNA follows: TGTGCCAGCAGCTTAACCGGGACTAGCGGCACCTACGAGCAGTACTTC.

This chain uses TRBV24-1 with TRBJ2-3; 10 nucleotides match TRBD1. The CDR3 extends over 15 amino acids. The germline CDR1 and CDR2 sequences are KGHDR and SFDVKD. After removal of 5 bases from V and 5 bases from J, the junction contained 6 bases not matched to a gene. CDR3 coding DNA: TGTGCCACCAGTGGAACCGGGACAGGGGAAGATACGCAGTATTTT. Its translation is CATSGTGTGEDTQYF.